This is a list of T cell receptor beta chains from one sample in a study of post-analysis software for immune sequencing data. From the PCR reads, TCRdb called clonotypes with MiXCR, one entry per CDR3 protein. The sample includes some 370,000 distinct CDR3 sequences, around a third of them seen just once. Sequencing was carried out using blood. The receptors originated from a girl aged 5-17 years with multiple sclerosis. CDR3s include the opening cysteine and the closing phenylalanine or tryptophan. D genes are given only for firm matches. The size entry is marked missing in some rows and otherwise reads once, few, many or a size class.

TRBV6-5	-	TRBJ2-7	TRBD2	TGTGCCAGCAGTTACTCGAAGGGCGGGGGGCCTTCCTACGAGCAGTACTTC	CASSYSKGGGPSYEQYF
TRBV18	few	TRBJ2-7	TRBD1	TGTGCCAGCTCACCACCGTCCGGGACAGGGGGCGGCGAGCAGTACTTC	CASSPPSGTGGGEQYF
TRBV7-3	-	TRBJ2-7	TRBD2	TGTGCCAGCGGAATCCGAAGCGGGGCTACCTACGAGCAGTACTTC	CASGIRSGATYEQYF
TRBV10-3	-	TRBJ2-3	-	TGTGCCATCAGTGAAGGTCAAGGGATCACAGATACGCAGTATTTT	CAISEGQGITDTQYF
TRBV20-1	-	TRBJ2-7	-	TGCAGTGCTAGTATCTCAGGGACCTACGAGCAGTACTTC	CSASISGTYEQYF
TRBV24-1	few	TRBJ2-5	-	TGTGCCACCAGTGAGCCGGGACGGTACCAAGAGACCCAGTACTTC	CATSEPGRYQETQYF
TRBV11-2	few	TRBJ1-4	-	TGTGCCAGCAGCTTAGCCTATCCAAGGGGACTGTTTTTT	CASSLAYPRGLFF
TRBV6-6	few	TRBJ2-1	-	TGTGCCAGCAGTCCCGGTCCGTACGAGCAGTTCTTC	CASSPGPYEQFF
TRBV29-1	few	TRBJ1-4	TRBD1	TGCAGCGTGGAGGACAGGGTAGGGGAAAAACTGTTTTTT	CSVEDRVGEKLFF
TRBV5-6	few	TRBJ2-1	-	TGTGCCAGCAGCACATTCGAACTACGCTACAATGAGCAGTTCTTC	CASSTFELRYNEQFF
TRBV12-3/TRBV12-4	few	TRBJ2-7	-	TGTGCCAGCACCAGGGGCGGGTGGGCCTACGAGCAGTACTTC	CASTRGGWAYEQYF
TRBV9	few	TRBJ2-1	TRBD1	TGTGCCAGCAGCAAGCGGGGGACAGGGGATGACGAGCAGTTCTTC	CASSKRGTGDDEQFF
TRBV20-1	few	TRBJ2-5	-	TGCAGTGCTCCTTGGACAGCGCAAGAGACCCAGTACTTC	CSAPWTAQETQYF
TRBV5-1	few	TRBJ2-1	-	TGCGCCAGCAGCCCGGGGGACGGTAGGAACAATGAGCAGTTCTTC	CASSPGDGRNNEQFF
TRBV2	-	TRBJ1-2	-	TGTGCCAGCAGTTTAGGGGAAACTGGCTACACCTTC	CASSLGETGYTF
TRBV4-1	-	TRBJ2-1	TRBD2	TGCGCCAGCAGCCGACCCGGGACTAGCAATGAGCAGTTCTTC	CASSRPGTSNEQFF
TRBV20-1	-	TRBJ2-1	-	TGCAGTGCTAGAATGGTTTACAATGAGCAGTTCTTC	CSARMVYNEQFF
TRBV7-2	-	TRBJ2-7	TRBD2	TGTGCCAGCAGCTTAGTAGCGGGGGGAGTCGGGGAGCAGTACTTC	CASSLVAGGVGEQYF
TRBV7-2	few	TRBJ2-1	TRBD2	TGTGCCAGCAGCTTAAGGTCTAGCGGGCCCTCCAATGAGCAGTTCTTC	CASSLRSSGPSNEQFF
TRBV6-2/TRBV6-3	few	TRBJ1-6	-	TGTGCCAGCAGTTACTTCGAGGGCTTATCGGCCCTCCACTTT	CASSYFEGLSALHF
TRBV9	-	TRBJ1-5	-	TGTGCCAGCAGCGGCGGACTGTATAGCAATCAGCCCCAGCATTTT	CASSGGLYSNQPQHF
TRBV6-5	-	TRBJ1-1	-	TGTGCCAGCAGTTACTTGGGGACGGGGAACACTGAAGCTTTCTTT	CASSYLGTGNTEAFF
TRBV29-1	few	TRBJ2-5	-	TGCAGCGCTCACTCGACAGTTAACAATGAGCAGTACTTC	CSAHSTVNNEQYF
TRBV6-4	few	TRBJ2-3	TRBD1	TGTGCCAGCAGTGACTCAGGGGGCAGCACAGATACGCAGTATTTT	CASSDSGGSTDTQYF
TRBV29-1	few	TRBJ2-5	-	TGCAGCGCCGGTTTGGGGCAAGAGACCCAGTACTTC	CSAGLGQETQYF
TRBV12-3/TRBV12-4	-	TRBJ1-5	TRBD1	TGTGCCAGCAGTGAGGGGACAGGTAGAGAGGGACAGCCCCAGCATTTT	CASSEGTGREGQPQHF
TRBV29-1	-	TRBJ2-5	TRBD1	TGCAGCTCCGGGACAGGGTCCGAGACCCAGTACTTC	CSSGTGSETQYF
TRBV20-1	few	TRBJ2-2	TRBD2	TGCAGTGCTCCTCCGACGGGGGGGCAAGGCGGGGAGCTGTTTTTT	CSAPPTGGQGGELFF
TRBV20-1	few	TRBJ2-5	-	TGCAGTGCTAAAACTAGTCAGGAGACCCAGTACTTC	CSAKTSQETQYF
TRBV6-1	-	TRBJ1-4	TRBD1	TGTGCCGGCAGTGGCCTGACGACAGGGCTTAATGAAAAACTGTTTTTT	CAGSGLTTGLNEKLFF
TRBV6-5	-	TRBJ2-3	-	TGTGCCAGCAGTTACTCTTCGGGCGGGGGCCTTGGAGATTCGCAGTATTTT	CASSYSSGGGLGDSQYF
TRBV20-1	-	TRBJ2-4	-	TGCAGTGCTCTTAGTGCAGGTGGGCTGGAGCAGTACTTC	CSALSAGGLEQYF
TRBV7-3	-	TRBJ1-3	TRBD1	TGTGTCAGCAGCTGGGACAGAACGGGAAACACCATATATTTT	CVSSWDRTGNTIYF
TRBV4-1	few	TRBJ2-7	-	TGCGCCAGCAGCCAAGACCTACACGAGCAGTACTTC	CASSQDLHEQYF
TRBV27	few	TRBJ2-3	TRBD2	TGTGCCAGCAGACGACTAGCGGGGGGGCGTTATGCAACCACAGATACGCAGTATTTT	CASRRLAGGRYATTDTQYF
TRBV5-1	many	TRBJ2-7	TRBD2	TGCGCCAGCAGCTTGGGACTAGCGGGGGGGGACTACGAGCAGTACTTC	CASSLGLAGGDYEQYF
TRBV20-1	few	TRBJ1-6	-	TGCAGTGCTCCGAGGGACCGAGGCGGGTTTTCACCCCTCCACTTT	CSAPRDRGGFSPLHF
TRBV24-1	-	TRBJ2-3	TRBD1	TGTGCCACCAGTGATTTGGGACAGGGGGAAGGTAGGGATACGCAGTATTTT	CATSDLGQGEGRDTQYF
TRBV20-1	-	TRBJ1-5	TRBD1	TGCAGTGCTCCGGGGACAGGGAATCAGCCCCAGCATTTT	CSAPGTGNQPQHF
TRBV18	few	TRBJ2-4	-	TGTGCCAGCTCACCTATGGTGCGGGACATTCAGTACTTC	CASSPMVRDIQYF
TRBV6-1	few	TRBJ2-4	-	TGTGCCAGCAAATCCGATTTCGGACACCAAAACATTCAGTACTTC	CASKSDFGHQNIQYF
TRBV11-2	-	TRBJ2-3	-	TGTGCCAGCAGCCGCCAGCCGAGGGGGACCAGCACAGATACGCAGTATTTT	CASSRQPRGTSTDTQYF
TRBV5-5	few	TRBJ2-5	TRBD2	TGTGCCAGCACCGGGGGGAATAGTCTGCGAGAGACCCAGTACTTC	CASTGGNSLRETQYF
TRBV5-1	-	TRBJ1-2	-	TGCGCCAGCAGCTTAGAGACTGCCGACCCCTCGAGAGGCTACACCTTC	CASSLETADPSRGYTF
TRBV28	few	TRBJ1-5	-	TGTGCCAGCAGGTACCAGAGGGGTCAGCCCCAGCATTTT	CASRYQRGQPQHF
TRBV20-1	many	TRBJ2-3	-	TGCAGTGCTAGGGTCCTAGATACGCAGTATTTT	CSARVLDTQYF
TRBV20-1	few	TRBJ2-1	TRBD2	TGCAGTGCTCTGGGAGGGAGCTCCTACAATGAGCAGTTCTTC	CSALGGSSYNEQFF
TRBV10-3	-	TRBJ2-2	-	TGTGCCATCAGTGAGCCGCCGGAGTGGTCCGGGGAGCTGTTTTTT	CAISEPPEWSGELFF
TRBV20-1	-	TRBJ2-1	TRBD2	TGCAGTGCTGTCCTGCCCGGGGGGGGCCAATACAATGAGCAGTTCTTC	CSAVLPGGGQYNEQFF
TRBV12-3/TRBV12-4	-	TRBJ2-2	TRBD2	TGTGCCAGCAGTTCTAGCGGGGGAGGCACCGGGGAGCTGTTTTTT	CASSSSGGGTGELFF
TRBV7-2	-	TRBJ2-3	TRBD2	TGTGCCAGCAGCTTATGGTCCCTAGCGGACACAGATACGCAGTATTTT	CASSLWSLADTDTQYF
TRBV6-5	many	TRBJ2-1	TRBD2	TGTGCCAGCAGTTACGGGACTAGCTGGGGACGTAATGAGCAGTTCTTC	CASSYGTSWGRNEQFF
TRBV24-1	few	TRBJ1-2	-	TGTGCCACCAGTGATTGGACAGGCTACACCTTC	CATSDWTGYTF
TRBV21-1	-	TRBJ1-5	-	TGTGCCAGCAGCAAAGGAGTGGGGGAGGTATATAGCAATCAGCCCCAGCATTTT	CASSKGVGEVYSNQPQHF
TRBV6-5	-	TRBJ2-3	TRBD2	TGTGCCAGCAGTCCCTTAGCGGGGGGGCAAGATACGCAGTATTTT	CASSPLAGGQDTQYF
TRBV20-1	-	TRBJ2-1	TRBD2	TGCAGTGCTAGTAATGGCGGGGGGGCCGCCAATGAGCAGTTCTTC	CSASNGGGAANEQFF
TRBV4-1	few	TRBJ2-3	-	TGCGCCAGCAGCCAAGCGGACAACCCCCAGGATACGCAGTATTTT	CASSQADNPQDTQYF
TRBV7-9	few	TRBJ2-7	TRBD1	TGTGCCAGCAGCGGGATCCGGGACAGCCGTTCCTACGAGCAGTACTTC	CASSGIRDSRSYEQYF
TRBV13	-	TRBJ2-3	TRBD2	TGTGCCAGCAGCCTAGGGACTAGCTGGATGGCAGATACGCAGTATTTT	CASSLGTSWMADTQYF
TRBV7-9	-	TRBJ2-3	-	TGTGCCAGCAGTGCCCAGGCTAGCACAGATACGCAGTATTTT	CASSAQASTDTQYF